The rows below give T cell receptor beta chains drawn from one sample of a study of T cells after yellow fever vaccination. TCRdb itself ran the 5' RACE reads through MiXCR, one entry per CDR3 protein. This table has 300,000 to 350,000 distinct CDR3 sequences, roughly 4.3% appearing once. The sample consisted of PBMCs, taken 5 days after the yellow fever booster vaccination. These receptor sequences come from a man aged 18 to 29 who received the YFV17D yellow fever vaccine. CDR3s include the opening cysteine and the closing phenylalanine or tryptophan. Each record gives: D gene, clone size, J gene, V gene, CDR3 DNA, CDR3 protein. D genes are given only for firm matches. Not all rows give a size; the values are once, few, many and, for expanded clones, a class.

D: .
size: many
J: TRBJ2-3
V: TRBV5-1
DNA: TGCGCCAGCAGCTTGGGTCAGGGCAATTTGGCAGATACGCAGTATTTT
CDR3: CASSLGQGNLADTQYF

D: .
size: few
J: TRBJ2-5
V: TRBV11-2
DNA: TGTGCCAGCAGCGAAGACAGAGGGACCCAGTACTTC
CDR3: CASSEDRGTQYF

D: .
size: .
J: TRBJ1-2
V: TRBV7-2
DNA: TGTGCCAGCAGTCGGGAGACCTATGGCTACACCTTC
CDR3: CASSRETYGYTF

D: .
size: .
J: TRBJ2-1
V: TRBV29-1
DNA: TGCAGCGTTTTCGGCGGGGATTACAATGAGCAGTTCTTC
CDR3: CSVFGGDYNEQFF

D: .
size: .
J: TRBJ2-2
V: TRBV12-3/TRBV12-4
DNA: TGTGCCAGCACCCCAGTCCGTACCGGGGAGCTGTTTTTT
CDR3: CASTPVRTGELFF

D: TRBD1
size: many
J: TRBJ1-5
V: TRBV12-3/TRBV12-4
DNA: TGTGCCAGCAGCCACACAGGGGGCCATCAGCCCCAGCATTTT
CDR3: CASSHTGGHQPQHF

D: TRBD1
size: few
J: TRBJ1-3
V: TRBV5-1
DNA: TGCGCCAGCAGCTCAGGACAGGTCGAAAACACCATATATTTT
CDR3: CASSSGQVENTIYF

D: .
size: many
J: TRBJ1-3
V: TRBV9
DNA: TGTGCCAGCAGCGGGGGGGTATTGGCAAACACCATATATTTT
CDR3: CASSGGVLANTIYF

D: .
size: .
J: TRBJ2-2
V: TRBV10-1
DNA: TGCGCCAGCAGACCCCCCGGGGAGCTGTTTTTT
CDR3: CASRPPGELFF

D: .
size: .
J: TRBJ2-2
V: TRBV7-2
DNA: TGTGCCAGCAGCTTAATGAGCGGGAACACCGGGGAGCTGTTTTTT
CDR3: CASSLMSGNTGELFF

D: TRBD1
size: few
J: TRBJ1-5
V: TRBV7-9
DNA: TGTGCCAGCAGCCAACAGGGGGCAGGGAATCAGCCCCAGCATTTT
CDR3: CASSQQGAGNQPQHF

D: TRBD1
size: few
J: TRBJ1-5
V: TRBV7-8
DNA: TGTGCCAGCAGCTTCCGGACAGGGGGACAGCCCCAGCATTTT
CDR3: CASSFRTGGQPQHF

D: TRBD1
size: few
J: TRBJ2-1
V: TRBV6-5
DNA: TGTGCCAGCAGTTACCCGAGGACAGGGACCCACAATGAGCAGTTCTTC
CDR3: CASSYPRTGTHNEQFF

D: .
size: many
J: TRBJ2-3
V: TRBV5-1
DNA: TGCGCCAGCACCCTGAACAGGGAGGTGGGCACAGATACGCAGTATTTT
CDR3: CASTLNREVGTDTQYF

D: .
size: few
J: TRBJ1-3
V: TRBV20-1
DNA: TGCAGTGCTAGCCCAGGGCTCGGAAACACCATATATTTT
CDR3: CSASPGLGNTIYF

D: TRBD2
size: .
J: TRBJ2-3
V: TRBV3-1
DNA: TGTGCCAGCAGCCCGTCGGGGGGGGCAGTAGATACGCAGTATTTT
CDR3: CASSPSGGAVDTQYF

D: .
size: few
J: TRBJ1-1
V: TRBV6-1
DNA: TGTGCCAGCAGGTCCTCCGGGTCAGATGAAGCTTTCTTT
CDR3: CASRSSGSDEAFF

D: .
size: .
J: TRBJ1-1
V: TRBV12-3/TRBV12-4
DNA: TGTGCCAGCATCACCGCTGACAGCCTGAACACTGAAGCTTTCTTT
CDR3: CASITADSLNTEAFF

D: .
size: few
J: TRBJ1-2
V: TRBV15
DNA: TGTGCCACCCGCAGGATCGGCTATGGCTACACCTTC
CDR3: CATRRIGYGYTF

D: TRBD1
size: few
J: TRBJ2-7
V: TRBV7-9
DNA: TGTGCCAGCAGCGCCATACCGGGACAGGGGGCCCACGAGCAGTACTTC
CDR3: CASSAIPGQGAHEQYF

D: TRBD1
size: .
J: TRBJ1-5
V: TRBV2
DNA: TGTGCCAGCAGTGCGGGGACAGGTCGTTGGGAGCCCCAGCATTTT
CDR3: CASSAGTGRWEPQHF

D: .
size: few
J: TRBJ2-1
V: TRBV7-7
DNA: TGTGCTAGCAGCGCCGGGGCGAACAATGAGCAGTTCTTC
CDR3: CASSAGANNEQFF

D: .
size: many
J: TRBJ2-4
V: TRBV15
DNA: TGTGCCACCAGCCCGGACAACCGGGACATTCAGTACTTC
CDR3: CATSPDNRDIQYF

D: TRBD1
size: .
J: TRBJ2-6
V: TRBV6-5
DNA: TGTGCCAGCAGTCGACTTTCCTCGACAGGGGGCAACGTCCTGACTTTC
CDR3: CASSRLSSTGGNVLTF

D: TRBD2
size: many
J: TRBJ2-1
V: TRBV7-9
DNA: TGTGCCAGCAGCTCAGGACTAGCGGGGAGCTCCTACAATGAGCAGTTCTTC
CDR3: CASSSGLAGSSYNEQFF

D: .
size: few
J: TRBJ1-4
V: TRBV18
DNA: TGTGCCAGCTCACGCGCCCCGCAGGGGTTTGGTGAAAAACTGTTTTTT
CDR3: CASSRAPQGFGEKLFF

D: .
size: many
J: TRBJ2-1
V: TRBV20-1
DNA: TGCAGTGCCGCCACATACAATGAGCAGTTCTTC
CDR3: CSAATYNEQFF

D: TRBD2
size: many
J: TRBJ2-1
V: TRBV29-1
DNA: TGCAGCGTTGAGGATTCTAGCGGGGGGGCCTTGACCTACAATGAGCAGTTCTTC
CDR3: CSVEDSSGGALTYNEQFF

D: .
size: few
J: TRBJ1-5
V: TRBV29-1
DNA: TGCAGCGTTGCCTGGGGGCTTAGCAATCAGCCCCAGCATTTT
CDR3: CSVAWGLSNQPQHF